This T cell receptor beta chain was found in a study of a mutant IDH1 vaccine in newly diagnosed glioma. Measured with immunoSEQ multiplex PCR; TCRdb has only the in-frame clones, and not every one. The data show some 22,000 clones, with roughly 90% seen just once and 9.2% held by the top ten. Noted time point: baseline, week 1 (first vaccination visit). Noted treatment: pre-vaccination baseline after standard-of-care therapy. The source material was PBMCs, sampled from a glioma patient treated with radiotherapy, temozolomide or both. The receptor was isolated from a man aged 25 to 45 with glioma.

The CDR3 reads CASSQTVLYQETQYF. CDR3 DNA: TGTGCCAGCAGCCAAACCGTCTTGTACCAAGAGACCCAGTACTTC. The J gene is TRBJ2-5, the V gene TRBV7-9, with D uncertain. The CDR3 consists of 15 residues. Germline CDR1 SEHNR, CDR2 FQNEAQ (reference sequence). Trimming cost V 5 bases and J 0 bases, with 13 bases left between them.